These 8 T cell receptor beta chains originate from one sample sequenced in a study of blood T cells in healthy people across ages. Alongside a J-beta primer mix, a sample-barcoded 5' primer served in a second PCR lasting roughly 7 to 11 cycles. TCRdb processed the 5' RACE reads anew with MiXCR; each CDR3 protein has one entry. The sample lists some 800,000 distinct CDR3 sequences, around a quarter occurring once. The same sample was also used in a study of T cells of mothers and their children.

Specimen: blood. The receptors derive from a boy aged 5 to 17 in good health.

The chain recombines TRBV4-3 with TRBJ2-1; D is ambiguous. Germline V gives CDR1 LGHNA, CDR2 YSLEER. This CDR3 has 15 amino acids. Trimming removed 1 base from V and 2 bases from J, with 9 bases in between. The CDR3 reads CASSQVWATYNEQFF. In DNA, the CDR3 is TGCGCCAGCAGCCAAGTGTGGGCGACCTACAATGAGCAGTTCTTC.

The CDR3 DNA sequence: TGCAGTGCTATAACCGGGACAGCCTACAATGAGCAGTTCTTC. Residues: CSAITGTAYNEQFF. The V and J genes are TRBV20-1 and TRBJ2-1, with 7 bases that match TRBD1. This CDR3 is built from 14 residues. Germline loops: CDR1 DFQATT, CDR2 SNEGSKA (reference sequence). The V gene end was trimmed by 4 bases and the J gene end by 2 bases; junction bases not matched to a gene: 5.

This chain connects TRBV28 to TRBJ2-1; D is possibly TRBD2 (6 bases). The germline V gene has CDR1 MDHEN and CDR2 SYDVKM. V lost 4 bases and J lost 1, with 17 bases in between. This CDR3 contains 17 residues. This CDR3 reads CASSSPGPRGSYNEQFF. CDR3 DNA sequence: TGTGCCAGCAGTTCTCCCGGCCCCCGGGGGTCCTACAATGAGCAGTTCTTC. Combining the CDR3 with reference TRBV28 and TRBJ2-1 gives the whole variable domain DVKVTQSSRYLVKRTGEKVFLECVQDMDHENMFWYRQDPGLGLRLIYFSYDVKMKEKGDIPEGYSVSREKKERFSLILESASTNQTSMYLCASSSPGPRGSYNEQFFGPGTRLTVL.

V and J are TRBV25-1 and TRBJ1-2; D is perhaps TRBD1 (6 bases). Trimming removed 8 bases from V and 6 bases from J, with 10 bases in between. The V gene's germline CDR1 is MGHDK and CDR2 SYGVNS. The CDR3 covers 11 residues. The CDR3 loop reads CASGQYNGYTF. In DNA, the CDR3 is TGTGCCAGCGGACAGTACAATGGCTACACCTTC.

This clonotype was detected a few times. The genes are TRBV29-1 and TRBJ1-1; D uncertain. Trimming shortened V by 6 bases and J by 0 bases, and 14 bases separated the two germline ends. CDR1 SQVTM and CDR2 ANQGSEA come from the germline V gene. The CDR3 sequence is 14 residues long. The CDR3 loop reads CSVTRRLVNTEAFF. The CDR3 DNA follows: TGCAGCGTCACCCGTCGACTCGTGAACACTGAAGCTTTCTTT.

This rearrangement joins TRBV29-1 to TRBJ2-5; 12 positions match TRBD2. There are 14 residues in the CDR3. Trimming at V came to 6 bases and at J to 5 bases, leaving 7 bases not matched to a gene. Germline assignment: CDR1 SQVTM and CDR2 ANQGSEA. This CDR3 is CSVHLAGGSETQYF. The CDR3 coding sequence is TGCAGCGTCCACCTAGCGGGAGGGAGTGAGACCCAGTACTTC. The full variable domain, its missing parts supplied by reference TRBV29-1 and TRBJ2-5, is SAVISQKPSRDICQRGTSLTIQCQVDSQVTMMFWYRQQPGQSLTLIATANQGSEATYESGFVIDKFPISRPNLTFSTLTVSNMSPEDSSIYLCSVHLAGGSETQYFGPGTRLLVL.

This chain connects TRBV4-3 to TRBJ2-7; 8 nucleotides line up with TRBD2. V shed 0 bases and J 2 bases; nucleotides not matched to a gene: 9. CDR3 length: 17 amino acids. The germline V gene has CDR1 LGHNA and CDR2 YSLEER. The CDR3 nucleotides read TGCGCCAGCAGCCAAGATTACGTCGCGGGGGGAGCCTACGAGCAGTACTTC. It translates to CASSQDYVAGGAYEQYF.

The rearrangement uses TRBV18 and TRBJ2-5; 12 positions agree with TRBD2. The J call may be faulty, since TRBJ2-1 better matches the DNA end. The CDR3 sequence is 16 residues long. Per germline, CDR1 KGHSH and CDR2 LQKENI. CDR3 nucleotides: TGTGCCAGCTCACCACCGCTACTAGCGGGAGGCAATGAGCAGTTCTTC. Residues: CASSPPLLAGGNEQFF.